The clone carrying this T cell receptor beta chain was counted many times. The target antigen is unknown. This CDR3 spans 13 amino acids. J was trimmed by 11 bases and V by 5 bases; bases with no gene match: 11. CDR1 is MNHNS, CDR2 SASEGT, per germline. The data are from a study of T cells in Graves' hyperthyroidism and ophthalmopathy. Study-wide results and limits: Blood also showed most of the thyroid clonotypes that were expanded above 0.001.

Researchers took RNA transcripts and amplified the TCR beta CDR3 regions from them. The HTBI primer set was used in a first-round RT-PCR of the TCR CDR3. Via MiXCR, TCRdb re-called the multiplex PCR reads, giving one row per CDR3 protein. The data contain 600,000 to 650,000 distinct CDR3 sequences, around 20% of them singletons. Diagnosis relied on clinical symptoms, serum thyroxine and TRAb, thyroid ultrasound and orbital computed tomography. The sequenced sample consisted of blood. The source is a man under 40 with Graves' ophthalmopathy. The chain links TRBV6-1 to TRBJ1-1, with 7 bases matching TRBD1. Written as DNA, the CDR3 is TGTGCCAGCAGTAGACAGGGACTCTACTCGGCTTTCTTT. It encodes CASSRQGLYSAFF.